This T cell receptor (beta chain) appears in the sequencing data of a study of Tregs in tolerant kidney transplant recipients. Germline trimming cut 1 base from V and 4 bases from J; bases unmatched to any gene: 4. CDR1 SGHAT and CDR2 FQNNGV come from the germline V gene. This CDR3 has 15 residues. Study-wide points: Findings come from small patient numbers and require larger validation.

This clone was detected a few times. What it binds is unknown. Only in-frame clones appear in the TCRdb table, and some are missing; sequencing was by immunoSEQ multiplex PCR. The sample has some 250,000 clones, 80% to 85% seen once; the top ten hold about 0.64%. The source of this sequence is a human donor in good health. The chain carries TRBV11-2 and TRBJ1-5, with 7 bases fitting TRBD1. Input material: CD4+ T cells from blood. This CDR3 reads CASSLGQGKNQPQHF. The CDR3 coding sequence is TGTGCCAGCAGCTTAGGACAGGGAAAAAATCAGCCCCAGCATTTT.